Below are 18 T cell receptor beta chains sequenced from a single sample in a study of vaccination and CD4 T cells after COVID-19. Treatment defined: approximately 10-day PBMC culture with coronavirus spike peptide pools or control peptides (ViraFEST assay). No antigen has been assigned to these receptors. The Oncomine TCR Beta short-read assay was applied to DNA of cultured CD4+ T cells. TCRdb reanalysed the PCR reads using MiXCR and keeps one entry per CDR3 protein. This table has 15,000 or so distinct CDR3 sequences, about 50% appearing once. Sequencing was performed on CD4+ T cells from blood, cultured in vitro. These receptors all come from a human donor who had recovered from COVID-19.

The sample holds a few counts of this clonotype. The genes are TRBV20-1 and TRBJ2-3; D gene unclear. V was cut by 1 base and J by 0 bases, with 11 bases left in between. This CDR3 has 15 amino acids. Germline loops: CDR1 DFQATT, CDR2 SNEGSKA (reference sequence). CDR3 in amino acids: CSARALGTSTDTQYF. CDR3 in DNA: TGCAGTGCTAGAGCGTTGGGAACTAGCACAGATACGCAGTATTTT.

This clonotype was detected only a few times. The chain employs TRBV7-2 and TRBJ1-1; D gene unclear. Trimming took off 5 bases at V and 2 bases at J, with 12 bases between the two ends. This CDR3 is 14 amino acids long. Germline values: CDR1 SGHTA, CDR2 FQGNSA. CDR3 sequence: CASSPGSYNTEAFF. For the CDR3, the DNA is TGTGCCAGCAGCCCCGGGAGCTATAACACTGAAGCTTTCTTT. The full variable domain, completed using reference TRBV7-2 and TRBJ1-1, is GAGVSQSPSNKVTEKGKDVELRCDPISGHTALYWYRQSLGQGLEFLIYFQGNSAPDKSGLPSDRFSAERTGGSVSTLTIQRTQQEDSAVYLCASSPGSYNTEAFFGQGTRLTVV.

This clonotype was seen once. The V and J genes are TRBV6-2 or TRBV6-3 and TRBJ2-3; D gene uncertain. Germline V gene data show CDR1 as MNHEY and CDR2 as SVGEGT. The CDR3 covers 15 residues. The ends were cut back, 0 bases at V and 2 bases at J, with 9 bases in the middle. CDR3 amino acids: CASSYSGAVTDTQYF. The CDR3 DNA sequence: TGTGCCAGCAGTTACTCAGGTGCAGTCACAGATACGCAGTATTTT.

The rearrangement joins TRBV7-2 to TRBJ2-7; D gene unclear. This CDR3 comprises 14 residues. Germline values: CDR1 SGHTA, CDR2 FQGNSA. Trimming removed 9 bases at V and 0 bases at J, with 15 bases between. As DNA, the CDR3 is TGTGCCAGTAGTCTCCGGACGAACTCCTACGAGCAGTACTTC. As protein: CASSLRTNSYEQYF.

The V gene is TRBV20-1, the J gene TRBJ2-2; 13 bases agree with TRBD2. The V segment lost 6 bases and the J segment 7 bases; nucleotides outside the gene matches: 8. This CDR3 region has 15 residues. Germline lookup yields CDR1 DFQATT and CDR2 SNEGSKA (reference sequence). In nucleotides, the CDR3 is TGCAGTGCACCGGGACTAGCGGGATCGGTCGGGGAGCTGTTTTTT. It specifies CSAPGLAGSVGELFF.

This chain links TRBV12-3 or TRBV12-4 with TRBJ2-6; 12 nucleotides match TRBD1. The CDR3 has 19 residues. The V gene end was trimmed by 7 bases and the J gene end by 2 bases; junction bases not matched to a gene: 12. The CDR3 DNA is TGTGCCAGCATGTCCGGGACAGGGGGCCCAGCGACTGGGGCCAACGTCCTGACTTTC. It encodes CASMSGTGGPATGANVLTF.

CDR3 sequence reads: CASSQDSGTDTDTQYF. CDR3 in DNA: TGCGCCAGCAGCCAAGATAGCGGAACAGACACAGATACGCAGTATTTT. The chain joins TRBV4-1 to TRBJ2-3; D is perhaps TRBD2 (6 bases). Germline V gene sequence: CDR1 MGHRA, CDR2 YSYEKL. The V and J ends lost 0 bases and 2 bases respectively, with 12 bases between them. The CDR3 is made up of 16 amino acids.

The CDR3 DNA is TGCAGTGCTAGTAGAGGGAATCAGCCCCAGCATTTT. It encodes CSASRGNQPQHF. The chain joins TRBV20-1 to TRBJ1-5; D gene ambiguous. The germline V gene encodes CDR1 DFQATT and CDR2 SNEGSKA (reference sequence). Trimming removed 3 bases from V and 4 bases from J, with 7 bases in between. The CDR3 covers 12 residues.

This chain links TRBV5-1 with TRBJ1-1; maybe TRBD1 (5 bases). The V and J ends lost 2 bases and 3 bases respectively, with 17 bases between them. Germline CDR1 and CDR2: SGHRS and YFSETQ. This CDR3 spans 16 amino acids. For the CDR3, the DNA is TGCGCCAGCAGCTTAAACAGGAGGGCTTCTGACACTGAAGCTTTCTTT. As protein: CASSLNRRASDTEAFF.

The chain links TRBV25-1 to TRBJ2-5, with 9 bases lining up with TRBD2. Germline CDR1 MGHDK, CDR2 SYGVNS. The CDR3 contains 16 residues. The J segment lost 5 bases and the V segment lost 4 bases, leaving 11 bases of the junction unmatched. CDR3 DNA: TGTGCCAGCAGTGGGGGCTTAGCGGGAGAAATGGAGACCCAGTACTTC. Translated: CASSGGLAGEMETQYF.

The V gene is TRBV10-3, the J gene TRBJ1-1; D is undetermined. Per the germline V gene, CDR1 is ENHRY and CDR2 is SYGVKD. The CDR3 is made up of 14 amino acids. With 3 bases removed from V and 5 bases from J, the gap between germline ends came to 13 bases. DNA for the CDR3: TGTGCCATCAGTGATGGCGTAAGAAGGACTGAAGCTTTCTTT. As protein: CAISDGVRRTEAFF.

Written as DNA, the CDR3 is TGTGCCAGCAGTTCTTGGCGGGAAGGTTCCAATGAGCAGTTCTTC. Its protein product is CASSSWREGSNEQFF. V usage is TRBV27 and J usage is TRBJ2-1, with D perhaps TRBD2 (6 bases). Germline V CDR1 and CDR2: MNHEY, SMNVEV (reference sequence). This CDR3 comprises 15 residues. Trimming took 4 bases from V and 6 from J, leaving 16 bases between them.

This chain connects TRBV6-1 to TRBJ1-3; D perhaps matches TRBD1 (5 bases). Germline loops: CDR1 MNHNS, CDR2 SASEGT. V lost 10 bases and J 1 base, leaving 14 bases between the germline ends. CDR3 length equals 14 residues. CDR3 residues: CATGRGTSGNTIYF. CDR3 DNA sequence: TGTGCCACCGGACGAGGGACTTCTGGAAACACCATATATTTT.

The rearrangement uses TRBV6-1 and TRBJ2-2; 9 nucleotides match TRBD1. Looked up from germline, CDR1 is MNHNS and CDR2 is SASEGT. The CDR3 runs to 16 residues. V was pared by 4 bases and J by 0 bases, with 3 bases of the junction left unmatched. The CDR3 DNA follows: TGTGCCAGCAGTGGGACAGGGGACGCGAACACCGGGGAGCTGTTTTTT. The encoded protein is CASSGTGDANTGELFF.

The chain joins TRBV30 to TRBJ1-2, with D uncertain. Germline CDR1 GTSNPN, CDR2 SVGIG (reference sequence). V was shortened by 2 bases and J by 4 bases, with 8 bases between the two germline ends. The CDR3 sequence is 12 residues long. CDR3 sequence: CAWSKIPYGYTF. The DNA of the CDR3 is TGTGCCTGGAGTAAAATTCCCTATGGCTACACCTTC.

The chain uses TRBV20-1 and TRBJ2-1, with 7 bases that match TRBD2. Germline V gene lookup returns CDR1 DFQATT and CDR2 SNEGSKA (reference sequence). After removal of 6 bases from V and 7 bases from J, the junction contained 15 bases not matched to a gene. The CDR3 runs to 15 residues. The CDR3 DNA reads as TGCAGTGCAACACCGACTAAGCGGGAACGGAATGAGCAGTTCTTC. This sequence encodes CSATPTKRERNEQFF.

V and J are TRBV11-2 and TRBJ1-1, with 7 bases aligning to TRBD1. The CDR3 extends over 16 amino acids. The ends lost 2 bases at V and 4 bases at J; junction bases unmatched: 10. Germline V gene lookup returns CDR1 SGHAT and CDR2 FQNNGV. In DNA form, the CDR3 reads TGTGCCAGCAGCTTAAGCCTCACAGGGGCGACCACTGAAGCTTTCTTT. This sequence encodes CASSLSLTGATTEAFF.

The genes are TRBV20-1 and TRBJ2-3, with 7 bases lining up with TRBD2. In germline, CDR1 is DFQATT, CDR2 SNEGSKA (reference sequence). The CDR3 totals 15 residues. The ends lost 3 bases at V and 4 bases at J; junction bases unmatched: 10. The chain's CDR3 is CSASGTGGSSDTQYF. The CDR3 DNA sequence: TGCAGTGCTAGTGGGACCGGGGGGAGCTCAGATACGCAGTATTTT.